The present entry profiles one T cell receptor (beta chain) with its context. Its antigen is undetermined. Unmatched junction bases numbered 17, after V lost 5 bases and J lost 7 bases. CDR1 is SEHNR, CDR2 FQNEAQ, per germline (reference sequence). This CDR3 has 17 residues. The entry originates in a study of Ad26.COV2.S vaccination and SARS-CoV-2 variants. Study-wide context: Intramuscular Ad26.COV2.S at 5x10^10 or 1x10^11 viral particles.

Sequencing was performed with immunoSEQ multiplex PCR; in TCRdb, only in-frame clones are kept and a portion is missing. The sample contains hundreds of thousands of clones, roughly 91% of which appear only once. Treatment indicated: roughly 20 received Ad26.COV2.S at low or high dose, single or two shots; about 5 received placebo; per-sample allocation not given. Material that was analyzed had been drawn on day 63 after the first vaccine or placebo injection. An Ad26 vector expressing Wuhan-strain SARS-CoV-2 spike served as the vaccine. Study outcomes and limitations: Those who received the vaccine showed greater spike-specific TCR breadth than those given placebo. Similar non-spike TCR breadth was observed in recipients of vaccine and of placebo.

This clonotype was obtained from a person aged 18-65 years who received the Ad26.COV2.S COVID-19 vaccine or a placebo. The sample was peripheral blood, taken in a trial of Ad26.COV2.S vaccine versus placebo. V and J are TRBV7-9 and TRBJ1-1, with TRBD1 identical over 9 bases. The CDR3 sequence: CASSPLAGSTGGGEAFF. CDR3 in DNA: TGTGCCAGCAGCCCTCTCGCGGGGAGTACAGGGGGCGGTGAAGCTTTCTTT.